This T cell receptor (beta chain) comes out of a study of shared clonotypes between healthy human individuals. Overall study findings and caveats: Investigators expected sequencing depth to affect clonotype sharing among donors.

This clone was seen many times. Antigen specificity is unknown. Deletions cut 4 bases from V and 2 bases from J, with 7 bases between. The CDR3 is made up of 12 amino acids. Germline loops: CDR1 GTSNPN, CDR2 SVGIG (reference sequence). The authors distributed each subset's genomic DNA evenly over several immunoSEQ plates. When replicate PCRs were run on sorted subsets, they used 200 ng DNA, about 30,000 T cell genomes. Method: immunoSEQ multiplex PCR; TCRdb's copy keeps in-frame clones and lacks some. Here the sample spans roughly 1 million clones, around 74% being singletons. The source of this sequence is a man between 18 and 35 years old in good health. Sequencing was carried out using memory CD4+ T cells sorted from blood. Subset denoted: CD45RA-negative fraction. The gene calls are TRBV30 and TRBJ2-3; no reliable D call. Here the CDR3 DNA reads TGTGCCTGGACGCGTCTCACAGATACGCAGTATTTT. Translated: CAWTRLTDTQYF.